The clone carrying this T cell receptor (beta chain) was observed many times. Its specificity is not known. Germline CDR1 is SGHAT and CDR2 is FQNNGV. CDR3 size: 13 residues. Deletions cut 1 base from V and 4 bases from J, with 8 bases between. All donors were healthy Caucasians. In TCRdb, the 5' RACE reads were re-called with MiXCR into one record per CDR3 protein. This sample has approximately 600,000 distinct CDR3 sequences, with around a tenth found just once. The data are from a study of identical twins. Notes on the study in general: Beta clonotypes that were abundant in cord blood contained fewer insertions, a pattern absent from memory repertoires. Alpha sequences that were out-of-frame and twin-shared showed an excess of low generation probability. Analyses based on zero insertions could be partly confounded by invariant MAIT and iNKT cells.

These data were likewise used in another study, on yellow fever vaccine responses in identical twins.

The chain has TRBV11-2 and TRBJ2-7; TRBD1 or TRBD2 may be the D gene (5 bases each). This TCR was sampled from a woman between 18 and 29 years old in good health. Sequenced input: PBMCs. Written as DNA, the CDR3 is TGTGCCAGCAGCTTAGGGGGGTGGTACGAGCAGTACTTC. This encodes CASSLGGWYEQYF.